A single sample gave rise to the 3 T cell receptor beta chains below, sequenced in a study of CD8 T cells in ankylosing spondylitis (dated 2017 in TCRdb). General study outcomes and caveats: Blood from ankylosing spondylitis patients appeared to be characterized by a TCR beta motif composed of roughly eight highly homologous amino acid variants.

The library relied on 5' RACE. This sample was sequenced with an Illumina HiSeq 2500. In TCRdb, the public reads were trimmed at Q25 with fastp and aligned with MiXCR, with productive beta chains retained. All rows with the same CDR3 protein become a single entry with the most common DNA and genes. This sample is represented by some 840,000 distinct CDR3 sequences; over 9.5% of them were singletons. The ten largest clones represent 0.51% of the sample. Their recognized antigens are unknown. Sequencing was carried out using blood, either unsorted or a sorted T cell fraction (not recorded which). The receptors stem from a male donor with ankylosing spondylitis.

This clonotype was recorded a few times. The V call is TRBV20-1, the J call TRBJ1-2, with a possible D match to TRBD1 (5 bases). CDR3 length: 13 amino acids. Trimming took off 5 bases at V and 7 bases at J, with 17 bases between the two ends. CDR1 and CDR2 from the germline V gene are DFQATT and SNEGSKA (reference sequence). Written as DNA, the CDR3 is TGCAGTGCTCCCCGGTTGGGGCAGAGTGGCTACACCTTC. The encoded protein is CSAPRLGQSGYTF.

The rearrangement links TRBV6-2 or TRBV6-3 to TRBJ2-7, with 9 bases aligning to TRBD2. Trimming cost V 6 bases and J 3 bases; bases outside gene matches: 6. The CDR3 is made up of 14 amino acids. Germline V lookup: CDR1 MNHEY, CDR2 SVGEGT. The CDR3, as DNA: TGTGCCAGCAGAATAGCGGGAGTAAGCTACGAGCAGTACTTC. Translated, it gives CASRIAGVSYEQYF.

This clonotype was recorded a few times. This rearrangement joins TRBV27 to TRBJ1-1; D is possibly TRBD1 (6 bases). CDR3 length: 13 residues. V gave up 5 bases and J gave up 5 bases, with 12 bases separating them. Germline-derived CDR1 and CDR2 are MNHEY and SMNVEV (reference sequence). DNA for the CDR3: TGTGCCAGCAGTAAGAGGGGGAGGACTGAAGCTTTCTTT. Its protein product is CASSKRGRTEAFF.